These T cell receptor beta chains were read from a single sample in a study of T cells in Graves' hyperthyroidism and ophthalmopathy. TCRdb itself ran the multiplex PCR reads through MiXCR, one entry per CDR3 protein. The data show around 350,000 distinct CDR3 sequences, about 25% seen once. The sequenced material came from blood. The receptors were gathered from a man aged 50-60 years with Graves' hyperthyroidism. Both conserved end residues are part of each CDR3. A D gene is named only where the DNA matches it firmly. Size values are once, few and many counts, or a class for expanded clones, and some rows have none.

few TRBJ1-2 TRBD1 TRBV3-1 CASSRGQGAGGYTF TGTGCCAGCAGCCGGGGACAGGGGGCTGGCGGCTACACCTTC
NA TRBJ2-1 TRBD2 TRBV28 CASTPAGLAGLNEQFF TGTGCCAGCACCCCCGCGGGACTAGCGGGCCTCAATGAGCAGTTCTTC
NA TRBJ2-1 TRBD2 TRBV7-8 CASSVLAGGYNEQFF TGTGCCAGCAGCGTCCTAGCGGGAGGTTACAATGAGCAGTTCTTC
few TRBJ1-3 NA TRBV6-1 CASRRDVINSGNTIYF TGTGCCAGCAGAAGGGACGTAATAAACTCTGGAAACACCATATATTTT
NA TRBJ2-3 TRBD1 TRBV24-1 CATSDTGTGDADTQYF TGTGCCACCAGTGATACCGGGACAGGGGATGCAGATACGCAGTATTTT
NA TRBJ2-7 NA TRBV11-2 CASSLEGADEQYF TGTGCCAGCAGCTTAGAAGGGGCCGACGAGCAGTACTTC
NA TRBJ2-2 NA TRBV11-2 CASSLDQTRLFF TGTGCCAGCAGCTTAGATCAAACAAGGCTGTTTTTT
NA TRBJ2-1 TRBD2 TRBV15 CATSRTGTTYNEQFF TGTGCCACCAGCAGAACCGGGACTACCTACAATGAGCAGTTCTTC
few TRBJ1-2 NA TRBV28 CASSWGRRNNGYTF TGTGCCAGCAGTTGGGGGAGAAGAAACAATGGCTACACCTTC
NA TRBJ1-1 NA TRBV9 CASSVGGGETEAFF TGTGCCAGCAGCGTAGGAGGGGGTGAGACTGAAGCTTTCTTT
many TRBJ1-2 NA TRBV3-1 CASSQSRDRRGYTF TGTGCCAGCAGCCAATCCAGGGACCGACGTGGCTACACCTTC
few TRBJ2-5 NA TRBV11-2 CASSSSSGFQETQYF TGTGCCAGCAGCTCTAGTTCGGGTTTTCAAGAGACCCAGTACTTC
NA TRBJ2-3 TRBD1 TRBV11-3 CASSLAAGTGVSTDTQYF TGTGCCAGCAGCTTAGCCGCCGGGACAGGGGTTAGCACAGATACGCAGTATTTT
NA TRBJ2-1 NA TRBV5-5 CASSLFGSRVGYNEQFF TGTGCCAGCAGCTTGTTCGGGAGTAGGGTTGGTTACAATGAGCAGTTCTTC
NA TRBJ2-1 TRBD2 TRBV20-1 CSARTARGWEQFF TGCAGTGCTCGGACCGCGCGGGGGTGGGAGCAGTTCTTC
NA TRBJ2-1 NA TRBV27 CASSRGNSQFF TGTGCCAGCAGTAGGGGAAATTCGCAGTTCTTC
NA TRBJ2-3 TRBD2 TRBV12-3/TRBV12-4 CASLGGTSGIPTDTQYF TGTGCCAGCCTGGGCGGGACTAGCGGGATACCCACCGATACGCAGTATTTT
few TRBJ2-5 NA TRBV5-6 CASSLDGTKTQYF TGTGCCAGCAGCTTGGACGGGACGAAGACCCAGTACTTC
many TRBJ2-7 TRBD2 TRBV7-2 CASSLAASYEQYF TGTGCCAGCAGTCTAGCGGCATCCTACGAGCAGTACTTC
NA TRBJ2-1 TRBD2 TRBV29-1 CSVGLVQIDEQFF TGCAGCGTGGGACTAGTCCAAATTGATGAGCAGTTCTTC
NA TRBJ2-5 NA TRBV2 CASSDHISLMGETQYF TGTGCCAGCAGTGATCACATCAGCTTGATGGGGGAGACCCAGTACTTC
few TRBJ2-2 NA TRBV3-1 CASSQEFRPGELFF TGTGCCAGCAGCCAAGAGTTTCGGCCCGGGGAGCTGTTTTTT
few TRBJ1-4 NA TRBV24-1 CATSDPGAGEKLFF TGTGCCACCAGTGACCCAGGGGCCGGTGAAAAACTGTTTTTT
NA TRBJ2-2 TRBD1 TRBV11-2 CASSPGQGAGELFF TGTGCCAGCAGCCCCGGACAGGGAGCCGGGGAGCTGTTTTTT
NA TRBJ1-1 NA TRBV5-6 CASSLVREGTEAFF TGTGCCAGCAGCTTGGTTCGGGAAGGCACTGAAGCTTTCTTT
NA TRBJ2-7 NA TRBV28 CASSSRGLMYEQYF TGTGCCAGCAGTTCGCGGGGGCTCATGTACGAGCAGTACTTC
many TRBJ1-1 NA TRBV11-2 CASSWDGNTEAFF TGTGCCAGCAGCTGGGACGGGAACACTGAAGCTTTCTTT
NA TRBJ2-3 NA TRBV5-1 CASSLERGADTQYF TGCGCCAGCAGCTTGGAGAGAGGGGCAGATACGCAGTATTTT
NA TRBJ1-1 NA TRBV30 CAWGRLPGEAVF TGTGCCTGGGGTAGACTGCCCGGTGAAGCTGTCTTT
NA TRBJ1-5 TRBD1 TRBV7-9 CASSRTGGFQPQHF TGTGCCAGCAGCCGGACAGGGGGCTTTCAGCCCCAGCATTTT
NA TRBJ2-7 NA TRBV6-5 CASSYSTPTAIPYEQYF TGTGCCAGCAGTTACTCGACGCCGACAGCCATACCCTACGAGCAGTACTTC
NA TRBJ1-1 NA TRBV10-2 CASTGRVNTEAFF TGTGCCAGCACAGGACGGGTTAACACTGAAGCTTTCTTT
few TRBJ1-2 NA TRBV10-3 CAILSELGGRSGYTF TGTGCCATCCTCAGTGAACTCGGGGGGAGAAGTGGCTACACCTTC
NA TRBJ2-1 NA TRBV2 CASTRESTFF TGTGCCAGCACCCGGGAGAGTACTTTCTTC
NA TRBJ2-1 NA TRBV5-1 CASSLAFSVNEQFF TGCGCCAGCAGCTTGGCCTTTAGCGTCAATGAGCAGTTCTTC
many TRBJ2-3 TRBD2 TRBV7-9 CASSLGSGSADTQYF TGTGCCAGCAGCTTAGGAAGCGGGAGCGCAGATACGCAGTATTTT
few TRBJ2-7 NA TRBV10-2 CASSGRRDSYEQYF TGCGCCAGCAGTGGCCGTCGCGACTCCTACGAGCAGTACTTC
NA TRBJ2-1 NA TRBV7-6 CASGIGEQFF TGTGCCAGCGGCATCGGGGAGCAGTTCTTC
NA TRBJ2-7 TRBD2 TRBV20-1 CSAPSGSSYEQYF TGCAGTGCGCCTAGCGGGAGCTCCTACGAGCAGTACTTC
NA TRBJ2-3 NA TRBV5-1 CASSLMTVTDTQYF TGCGCCAGCAGCTTGATGACAGTCACAGATACGCAGTATTTT
few TRBJ1-2 TRBD1 TRBV5-4 CASNPTGDNGYTF TGTGCCAGCAACCCTACAGGGGACAACGGCTACACCTTC
NA TRBJ1-5 NA TRBV19 CASRSDRAIGPQHF TGTGCCAGTAGAAGTGATAGGGCCATAGGGCCCCAGCATTTT
few TRBJ2-3 NA TRBV29-1 CSVERPSTDTQYF TGCAGCGTTGAAAGACCTAGCACAGATACGCAGTATTTT
NA TRBJ2-3 NA TRBV24-1 CATSDYPGGPTDTQYF TGTGCCACCAGTGATTACCCCGGGGGTCCCACAGATACGCAGTATTTT
few TRBJ1-5 NA TRBV20-1 CSARDPSSNQPQHF TGCAGTGCTAGAGATCCCAGTAGCAATCAGCCCCAGCATTTT
NA TRBJ2-1 TRBD2 TRBV11-2 CASSLSGRHQGEQFF TGTGCCAGCAGCCTTAGCGGGAGGCACCAAGGTGAGCAGTTCTTC
NA TRBJ1-3 TRBD1 TRBV20-1 CSANSPRGGAGNTIYF TGCAGTGCAAACTCCCCCAGAGGGGGCGCTGGAAACACCATATATTTT
NA TRBJ1-4 TRBD1 TRBV2 CASRHSRQGRFEKLFF TGTGCCAGCAGACACAGCCGACAGGGAAGATTTGAAAAACTGTTTTTT